These 26 T cell receptor beta chains came from one sample sequenced in a study of quantifying T cell responses using KT2 cells. Study at large: cDNA was made from DNase-treated RNA using alpha and beta constant primers.

A single-stranded UMI oligo with SP2 sequence was ligated to cDNA 3' ends. First-round PCR used 3 to 4 cycles and beta primers RC1.1 and RC1.2 covering TRBC1 and TRBC2. One entry per CDR3 protein results from TCRdb running MiXCR on the UMI-ligation and nested PCR reads. This table holds under 35,000 distinct CDR3 sequences, about 9.3% found once. The sequenced material came from PBMCs spiked with cells of the T cell clone KT2. The source is a human donor.

The chain is built from TRBV10-2 and TRBJ2-1; 7 bases map to TRBD1. V lost 6 bases, J lost 3 bases, and 5 bases stayed unmatched. The CDR3 length is 14 residues. Germline lookup yields CDR1 WSHSY and CDR2 SAAADI. The CDR3 sequence is CASRPGQNYNEQFF. The CDR3 nucleotides are TGCGCCAGCAGACCGGGACAGAACTACAATGAGCAGTTCTTC.

There are a few counts of this clonotype. The genes are TRBV6-5 and TRBJ1-2; D is unresolved. CDR1 is MNHEY and CDR2 is SVGAGI in the germline V gene. This CDR3 is built from 11 residues. V was cut by 4 bases and J by 7 bases, with 7 bases left in between. The CDR3 bases are TGTGCCAGCAGTTCAATTCGTGGCTACACCTTC. This encodes CASSSIRGYTF.

This clonotype has a handful of counts. The genes are TRBV20-1 and TRBJ2-2; D not certain. The CDR3 runs to 14 residues. V dropped 3 bases and J dropped 0 bases, with 8 bases sitting between them. Germline V gene sequence: CDR1 DFQATT, CDR2 SNEGSKA (reference sequence). This CDR3 reads CSASGGANTGELFF. The CDR3 bases are TGCAGTGCTAGTGGTGGGGCGAACACCGGGGAGCTGTTTTTT.

This clonotype has only a few counts. The rearrangement uses TRBV2 and TRBJ1-4, with a possible D match to TRBD1 (5 bases). The germline CDR1 and CDR2 sequences are SNHLY and FYNNEI. The CDR3 is 15 amino acids. V lost 3 bases and J lost 8, with 16 bases in between. CDR3 coding DNA: TGTGCCAGCAGTGACGGCAGGGCCGCAGGGGAAAAACTGTTTTTT. Translating gives CASSDGRAAGEKLFF.

Within the sample, this clonotype is medium-sized. The V gene is TRBV6-5, the J gene TRBJ2-7; 13 bases are shared with TRBD2. The ends lost 7 bases at V and 3 bases at J; junction bases unmatched: 12. This CDR3 has 17 residues. Germline loops: CDR1 MNHEY, CDR2 SVGAGI. The CDR3 sequence: CASNPTGGLAGYYEQYF. For the CDR3, the DNA is TGTGCCAGCAACCCCACAGGGGGACTAGCGGGATACTACGAGCAGTACTTC.

The rearrangement joins TRBV12-3 or TRBV12-4 to TRBJ2-1; no definite D call. The V and J ends lost 3 bases and 4 bases respectively, with 10 bases between them. The CDR3 totals 14 residues. The CDR3 bases are TGTGCCAGCAGTTTGGGATCCTTATACAATGAGCAGTTCTTC. Translated: CASSLGSLYNEQFF.

The chain uses TRBV12-3 or TRBV12-4 and TRBJ1-2, with a weak D call TRBD1 (5 bases). The CDR3 is 11 residues long. V was pared by 7 bases and J by 6 bases, with 9 bases between. In nucleotides, the CDR3 is TGTGCCAGCACCATGACAGATGGCTACACCTTC. It specifies CASTMTDGYTF.

At least ten counts were recorded for this clonotype. The chain joins TRBV12-3 or TRBV12-4 to TRBJ1-1; D unresolved. The CDR3 runs 13 residues. Trimming removed 2 bases at V and 0 bases at J, with 4 bases between. CDR3 coding DNA: TGTGCCAGCAGTTTACAAATGAACACTGAAGCTTTCTTT. Its translation: CASSLQMNTEAFF.

This clonotype was observed a few times. The V and J genes are TRBV10-1 and TRBJ2-3, with 10 positions matching TRBD2. This CDR3 is 15 amino acids long. Germline V gives CDR1 WNHNN, CDR2 SYGVQD (reference sequence). The ends lost 0 bases at V and 4 bases at J; junction bases unmatched: 1. The CDR3 is CASSESLAGPDTQYF. CDR3 DNA sequence: TGCGCCAGCAGTGAGTCACTAGCGGGACCAGATACGCAGTATTTT.

This clonotype was seen repeatedly, ten times or more. V is TRBV12-3 or TRBV12-4 and J is TRBJ2-3; the D gene is possibly TRBD2 (6 bases). This CDR3 spans 14 amino acids. Between the trimmed V and J ends, which lost 5 bases and 2 bases, there was a span of 11 bases. The CDR3, as DNA: TGTGCCAGCAGTCCGACTAGGTTCACAGATACGCAGTATTTT. Its translation is CASSPTRFTDTQYF.

This clonotype was detected ten times or more. The V and J genes are TRBV20-1 and TRBJ1-4; 8 bases align to TRBD1. The V gene end was trimmed by 3 bases and the J gene end by 0 bases; junction bases not matched to a gene: 9. This CDR3 region has 17 residues. Germline assignment: CDR1 DFQATT and CDR2 SNEGSKA (reference sequence). CDR3 bases: TGCAGTGCTAGCGGACAGGGTGGGAGTGCAACTAATGAAAAACTGTTTTTT. Its protein product is CSASGQGGSATNEKLFF.

This chain connects TRBV9 to TRBJ2-7; perhaps D is TRBD1 or TRBD2 (5 bases each). Deletions cut 3 bases from V and 3 bases from J, with 10 bases between. Germline lookup yields CDR1 SGDLS and CDR2 YYNGEE. The CDR3 is 13 residues long. In DNA, the CDR3 is TGTGCCAGCAGCGGCCGGGACGGCTACGAGCAGTACTTC. Its translation is CASSGRDGYEQYF.

This clonotype was observed a few times. The genes are TRBV6-1 and TRBJ1-1; 7 positions match TRBD1. This CDR3 contains 14 residues. Looked up from germline, CDR1 is MNHNS and CDR2 is SASEGT. V trimming: 4 bases; J trimming: 5 bases; junction bases outside the gene matches: 7. CDR3 region: CASSVEGAWTEAFF. CDR3 sequence (DNA): TGTGCCAGCAGTGTAGAGGGGGCGTGGACTGAAGCTTTCTTT.

The rearrangement uses TRBV3-1 and TRBJ1-2; possible D gene TRBD1, 6 bases. The germline gives CDR1 LGHDT, CDR2 YNNKEL (reference sequence). The CDR3 is 15 residues long. Trimming took 0 bases from V and 7 from J, leaving 15 bases between them. The CDR3 nucleotides read TGTGCCAGCAGCCAAGACGGCAGGGGCCGCAGTGGCTACACCTTC. It codes for CASSQDGRGRSGYTF.

This clonotype was counted a few times. V gene TRBV7-8 combines with J gene TRBJ1-2; weak D call: TRBD1 (6 bases). With 0 bases removed from V and 4 bases from J, the gap between germline ends came to 12 bases. Per the germline V gene, CDR1 is SGHVS and CDR2 is FQNEAQ. This CDR3 region has 15 residues. CDR3 coding DNA: TGTGCCAGCAGCTTAGCGCGGGGGGGCGGCTATGGCTACACCTTC. It encodes CASSLARGGGYGYTF.

This clonotype was found a few times. CDR3 region: CASKGQLYEQYF. In DNA form, the CDR3 reads TGTGCCAGCAAGGGACAGCTCTACGAGCAGTACTTC. The chain carries TRBV27 and TRBJ2-7, with TRBD1 identical over 7 bases. After removal of 7 bases from V and 3 bases from J, the junction contained 3 bases not matched to a gene. The CDR3 contains 12 residues. From germline, CDR1 is MNHEY and CDR2 SMNVEV (reference sequence).

There are a few counts of this clonotype. V is TRBV6-5 and J is TRBJ2-3; no clear D gene. From germline, CDR1 is MNHEY and CDR2 SVGAGI. V was cut by 0 bases and J by 6 bases, with 22 bases left in between. CDR3 length equals 18 residues. The DNA for the CDR3 is TGTGCCAGCAGTTACTCAAAGGACCGGCAGGCAGGCTGGGATACGCAGTATTTT. Residues: CASSYSKDRQAGWDTQYF.

J is TRBJ2-5 and V is TRBV6-5, with D possibly matching TRBD2 (7 bases). Germline V gene data show CDR1 as MNHEY and CDR2 as SVGAGI. This CDR3 is 13 amino acids long. Between the trimmed V and J ends, which lost 4 bases and 5 bases, there was a span of 11 bases. CDR3 sequence: CASSSGGRETQYF. Written as DNA, the CDR3 is TGTGCCAGCAGTTCGGGGGGCAGGGAGACCCAGTACTTC.

This clonotype has at least ten counts. The V and J genes are TRBV7-2 and TRBJ1-2, with 8 nucleotides matching TRBD1. With 5 bases clipped from V and 8 bases from J, the junction kept 16 bases outside the gene matches. The CDR3 consists of 16 residues. CDR1 is SGHTA, CDR2 FQGNSA, per germline. The chain's CDR3 is CASSPRRVQGAGGYTF. CDR3 nucleotides: TGTGCCAGCAGCCCGCGAAGGGTCCAGGGGGCAGGAGGCTACACCTTC.

The V and J genes are TRBV5-1 and TRBJ2-7; TRBD1 might be the D (6 bases). V lost 2 bases, J lost 1 base, and 10 bases lay in between. Germline V CDR1 and CDR2: SGHRS, YFSETQ. This CDR3 region has 14 residues. CDR3 in DNA: TGCGCCAGCAGCTTCGCCGGGACATCCTACGAGCAGTACTTC. Translation: CASSFAGTSYEQYF. The entire variable domain, with the rest obtained from reference TRBV5-1 and TRBJ2-7, is as follows: KAGVTQTPRYLIKTRGQQVTLSCSPISGHRSVSWYQQTPGQGLQFLFEYFSETQRNKGNFPGRFSGRQFSNSRSEMNVSTLELGDSALYLCASSFAGTSYEQYFGPGTRLTVT.

In this sample, this clonotype turned up a few times. The chain is built from TRBV6-6 and TRBJ2-3; no firm D call. The germline V and J ends were trimmed by 2 bases and 2 bases, with 8 bases remaining between them. This CDR3 is built from 14 residues. CDR1 MNHNY and CDR2 SVGAGI come from the germline V gene (reference sequence). CDR3 in amino acids: CASSYTGTTDTQYF. The CDR3 coding sequence is TGTGCCAGCAGTTACACGGGCACCACAGATACGCAGTATTTT.

This clonotype was seen only a few times. This chain connects TRBV2 to TRBJ2-7, with 8 bases fitting TRBD1. CDR1 and CDR2 from the germline V gene are SNHLY and FYNNEI. Trimming at V came to 10 bases and at J to 0 bases, leaving 8 bases not matched to a gene. The CDR3 has 14 residues. The CDR3 region has the DNA TGTGCCACCAAACAGGGGGTAAACTCCTACGAGCAGTACTTC. Its translation: CATKQGVNSYEQYF.

This rearrangement joins TRBV7-9 to TRBJ1-4; TRBD1 matches 8 bases. V shed 5 bases, J shed 1 base, and the junction held 3 bases outside the gene matches. The CDR3 spans 15 residues. CDR1 is SEHNR and CDR2 is FQNEAQ in the germline V gene (reference sequence). The CDR3 DNA sequence: TGTGCCAGCAGCCGAGACAGGGGAACTAATGAAAAACTGTTTTTT. Translation gives CASSRDRGTNEKLFF. The full variable domain, with the rest looked up from reference TRBV7-9 and TRBJ1-4, is DTGVSQNPRHKITKRGQNVTFRCDPISEHNRLYWYRQTLGQGPEFLTYFQNEAQLEKSRLLSDRFSAERPKGSFSTLEIQRTEQGDSAMYLCASSRDRGTNEKLFFGSGTQLSVL.

This clonotype was counted at least ten times. The chain combines TRBV12-3 or TRBV12-4 with TRBJ2-3; a possible D gene is TRBD1 (5 bases). The ends were cut back, 1 base at V and 1 base at J, with 6 bases in the middle. The CDR3 loop spans 14 amino acids. In DNA, the CDR3 is TGTGCCAGCAGTTTAGTAGGGGGCACAGATACGCAGTATTTT. Residues: CASSLVGGTDTQYF.

This chain uses TRBV12-3 or TRBV12-4 with TRBJ2-7; unclear D gene. CDR3 size: 12 residues. Trimming shortened V by 8 bases and J by 3 bases, and 11 bases separated the two germline ends. The CDR3 is CASAASRYEQYF. As DNA, the CDR3 is TGTGCCAGCGCCGCAAGTCGCTACGAGCAGTACTTC.

The chain is built from TRBV12-3 or TRBV12-4 and TRBJ1-2, with a possible D match to TRBD1 (6 bases). The CDR3 has 13 amino acids. Trimming stripped 6 bases from V and 8 bases from J, with 16 bases between. The CDR3 reads CASRSRGTTGYTF. DNA for the CDR3: TGTGCCAGCAGATCCAGGGGTACCACGGGCTACACCTTC.